At least ten counts were recorded for the clone carrying this T cell receptor (beta chain). Its target is unknown. The sample has other DNA sequences that encode this CDR3 too. Among the patients, none had received any treatment before thyroid surgery. TCRdb redid the clone calls on the PCR reads using MiXCR. The repertoire holds fewer than 100,000 clones, with around 14% as singletons. CDR1 and CDR2 from the germline V gene are LNHDA and SQIVND (reference sequence). This CDR3 is 15 amino acids long. Trimming removed 5 bases from V and 1 base from J, with 15 bases in between. The entry originates in a study of metastatic and nonmetastatic thyroid tumors. For the study at large: Repertoire data that came from the blood and tumor or nodule tissue of malignant and benign thyroid patients were compared. Findings and caveats of the study: The study reportedly found significantly higher TCR beta diversity in malignant thyroid tumors than benign nodules, in blood and tumor.

The sample consisted of blood. This sequence was found in a female donor with papillary thyroid cancer or a benign thyroid nodule (not recorded which). Some clones in this sample may be carry-over from other donors' samples. The rearrangement joins TRBV19 to TRBJ2-7; D uncertain. The CDR3 here is CASSELFGASYEQYF. The DNA for the CDR3 is TGTGCCAGTAGTGAACTCTTTGGAGCATCCTACGAGCAGTACTTC.